These 5 T cell receptor beta chains came from one sample sequenced in a study of beta chain features in type 1 diabetes. Since all of the isolated RNA was reverse transcribed, expressed TCRB transcripts were what got sequenced. Measured with immunoSEQ multiplex PCR; TCRdb has only the in-frame clones, and not every one. The table records 200,000 to 250,000 clones, approximately 10% of them present only once. Material for sequencing was central memory CD4+ T cells from blood. The receptors originated from a man between 18 and 35 years old in good health.

Here the CDR3 reads CASSPGLAGDTDTQYF. In DNA form, the CDR3 reads TGTGCCAGCAGCCCGGGACTAGCGGGAGACACAGATACGCAGTATTTT. This chain joins TRBV7-3 and TRBJ2-3; 14 bases are shared with TRBD2. The J segment lost 2 bases and the V segment lost 5 bases, leaving 3 bases of the junction unmatched. From germline, CDR1 is SGHTA and CDR2 FQGTGA. The CDR3 has 16 amino acids.

Points on this clone: This could be a read error, since a much larger clone is one nucleotide away. The chain is built from TRBV30 and TRBJ2-2; 12 bases are shared with TRBD2. The CDR3 consists of 18 residues. V lost 3 bases to trimming and J lost 3 bases; unmatched junction nucleotides: 11. CDR1 and CDR2 from the germline V gene are GTSNPN and SVGIG (reference sequence). CDR3 bases: TGTGCCTGGAGCCCCGGGCCTAGCGGGAGGGCCCACACCGGGGAGCTGTTTTTT. This codes for CAWSPGPSGRAHTGELFF.

The chain couples TRBV6-1 to TRBJ2-3, with a tentative D call TRBD1 (6 bases). CDR3 length: 14 amino acids. The V gene lost 4 bases and the J gene lost 6 bases, with 14 bases spanning the gap. Germline lookup yields CDR1 MNHNS and CDR2 SASEGT. This CDR3 is CASSVYRVDDTQYF. The CDR3 DNA reads TGTGCCAGCAGTGTCTACAGGGTCGATGATACGCAGTATTTT.

This clone was detected a few times. The rearrangement joins TRBV21-1 to TRBJ2-1; the table's D call, TRBD1, has no DNA check behind it. TRBV21-1 constitutes a pseudogene. This CDR3 comprises 16 residues. DNA of the CDR3: TGTGCCAGCAGCCAGTGGGGTCATGACAGGGAGAATGAGCAGTTCTTC. It specifies CASSQWGHDRENEQFF.

This clone was seen repeatedly, ten times or more. The chain recombines TRBV10-3 with TRBJ2-1, with 8 positions matching TRBD1. The V gene end was trimmed by 5 bases and the J gene end by 6 bases; junction bases not matched to a gene: 3. The CDR3 loop spans 13 amino acids. Per germline, CDR1 ENHRY and CDR2 SYGVKD. The CDR3 loop is CAISNDRGNEQFF. CDR3 sequence (DNA): TGTGCCATCAGTAATGACAGGGGCAATGAGCAGTTCTTC.